This paragraph covers one T cell receptor (beta chain) sequence. Its antigen is not known. The entry originates in a study of identifying expanded T cells in peripheral blood. Study-wide results and caveats: Over about two and four weeks, about 15 and 19 clones changed, versus approximately 1.2 between replicates. Clone count variance between roughly two-week samples rose with total template count.

Assay: immunoSEQ multiplex PCR; the TCRdb copy retains only in-frame clones and omits some. Found here are around 100,000 clones, about 89% of them singletons; the top ten hold around 17%. This clonotype was obtained from a person aged 18 to 75 in good health. Source material: blood.

The CDR3 coding sequence is TGTGCCAGCAGCTTTGGGGAAGCCGGGGAGCTGTTTTTT. Encoded protein: CASSFGEAGELFF. The chain carries TRBV5-6 and TRBJ2-2; D is unclear. Germline V CDR1 and CDR2: SGHDT, YYEEEE. Trimming pared 2 bases from V and 6 bases from J, leaving 8 bases between. The CDR3 consists of 13 residues.